The 17 T cell receptor beta chains below were found in one sample sequenced in a study of blood T cells in healthy people across ages. With a J-beta primer mix and a sample-barcoded 5' primer, a second PCR ran roughly 6 to 11 cycles. Each CDR3 protein is one row after TCRdb ran MiXCR on the 5' RACE reads. Of some 700,000 distinct CDR3 sequences listed, roughly 47% are singletons. The sequencing sample was made of blood. The source is an older woman in good health.

The chain recombines TRBV5-6 with TRBJ2-1; no reliable D call. Deletions cut 6 bases from V and 9 bases from J, with 19 bases between. CDR1 and CDR2 from the germline V gene are SGHDT and YYEEEE. This CDR3 region has 14 residues. The CDR3, as DNA: TGTGCCAGCACCTTACTCGCCCCCGATACTGAGCAGTTCTTC. This codes for CASTLLAPDTEQFF.

In its sample, this clonotype was seen a few times. The rearrangement links TRBV7-8 to TRBJ2-4; 8 bases align to TRBD2. The CDR3 loop spans 16 amino acids. The ends lost 4 bases at V and 13 bases at J; junction bases unmatched: 18. Looked up from germline, CDR1 is SGHVS and CDR2 is FQNEAQ. The CDR3 nucleotides are TGTGCCAGCAGCTCGCCGGGACTAGTGGTTTCCTACGGGCAGTACTTC. It yields the protein CASSSPGLVVSYGQYF.

The CDR3 bases are TGTGCCAGCAGCCAAGAAACCGGGGATGGTAGGTACTTC. Translated, it gives CASSQETGDGRYF. This chain connects TRBV4-2 to TRBJ2-7; D possibly corresponds to TRBD2 (5 bases). Trimming took 0 bases from V and 12 from J, leaving 15 bases between them. CDR1 and CDR2 from the germline V gene are LGHNA and YNFKEQ. The CDR3 has 13 residues.

The chain employs TRBV24-1 and TRBJ2-5; 7 bases are a match to TRBD1. The V gene end was trimmed by 4 bases and the J gene end by 11 bases; junction bases not matched to a gene: 9. CDR1 is KGHDR and CDR2 is SFDVKD in the germline V gene. The CDR3 extends over 13 amino acids. Here the CDR3 reads CATSEATGLEQYF. The CDR3, as DNA: TGTGCCACCAGTGAGGCGACAGGGCTTGAGCAGTACTTC.

This clonotype occurred once. Since a much larger clone is just one base distant, this may be a read error. The rearrangement links TRBV7-9 to TRBJ2-7; D might be TRBD1 or TRBD2, each matching 5 bases. From germline, CDR1 is SEHNR and CDR2 FQNEAQ (reference sequence). V was clipped by 5 bases and J by 2 bases, with 16 bases between them. This CDR3 contains 15 residues. The CDR3 protein is CASSRGRAEPYEQYF. The CDR3 DNA sequence: TGTGCCAGCAGCAGGGGACGAGCGGAACCCTACGAGCAGTACTTC.

Turning to this clonotype: A much more abundant neighbour one base away suggests this may be a read error. The V and J genes are TRBV4-2 and TRBJ2-3; TRBD2 matches 11 bases. J was trimmed by 2 bases and V by 2 bases; bases with no gene match: 9. The CDR3 consists of 18 residues. Germline CDR1 LGHNA, CDR2 YNFKEQ. This chain's CDR3 is CASSQQTRLAGHTDTQYF. The CDR3 nucleotides are TGTGCCAGCAGCCAACAAACCCGACTAGCGGGGCACACAGATACGCAGTATTTT.

Details on this clonotype: The junction does not match germline at one end; this may be a read error. The V call is TRBV9, the J call TRBJ2-1, with 7 bases aligning to TRBD2. The V gene's germline CDR1 is SGDLS and CDR2 YYNGEE. The CDR3 spans 15 residues. The CDR3, as DNA: TGTGCCAGCAGCGTCAGACTAGCCTCCGACAATGAGCAGTTCTTC. It translates to CASSVRLASDNEQFF.

The chain joins TRBV7-3 to TRBJ2-1, with 7 bases lining up with TRBD2. The CDR3 runs 15 residues. Losses at the gene ends were 5 bases for V and 2 bases for J; bases not matched to a gene: 6. CDR1 and CDR2 (germline): SGHTA, FQGTGA. This chain's CDR3 is CASSPERDPYNEQFF. Here the CDR3 DNA reads TGTGCCAGCAGCCCGGAGCGGGACCCCTACAATGAGCAGTTCTTC. The complete variable domain, with remaining parts taken from reference TRBV7-3 and TRBJ2-1, reads GAGVSQTPSNKVTEKGKYVELRCDPISGHTALYWYRQSLGQGPEFLIYFQGTGAADDSGLPNDRFFAVRPEGSVSTLKIQRTERGDSAVYLCASSPERDPYNEQFFGPGTRLTVL.

V gene TRBV20-1 combines with J gene TRBJ2-3; 16 positions agree with TRBD2. V was clipped by 5 bases and J by 4 bases; unmatched bases: 6. Germline-derived CDR1 and CDR2 are DFQATT and SNEGSKA (reference sequence). The CDR3 totals 16 residues. DNA for the CDR3: TGCAGTGCTCCCGGGACTAGCGGGGGGGCCTCAGATACGCAGTATTTT. Its protein product is CSAPGTSGGASDTQYF.

The V call is TRBV18, the J call TRBJ2-5, with a weak D call TRBD1 (5 bases). Germline V lookup: CDR1 KGHSH, CDR2 LQKENI. The CDR3 totals 13 residues. Trimming left V 6 bases short and J 3 bases short, with 11 bases between. The CDR3 here is CASSLTEKETQYF. Here the CDR3 DNA reads TGTGCCAGCTCTCTGACAGAGAAAGAGACCCAGTACTTC.

This clonotype was detected a few times. The rearrangement links TRBV3-1 to TRBJ2-5; maybe TRBD2 (6 bases). Deletions cut 3 bases from V and 1 base from J, with 12 bases between. The germline gives CDR1 LGHDT, CDR2 YNNKEL (reference sequence). This CDR3 region has 15 residues. The chain's CDR3 is CASSHEGLVQETQYF. Here the CDR3 DNA reads TGTGCCAGCAGCCACGAGGGACTCGTCCAAGAGACCCAGTACTTC.

In its sample, this clonotype was seen a few times. This chain connects TRBV11-1 to TRBJ2-7; D is possibly TRBD2 (6 bases). Trimming pared 5 bases from V and 4 bases from J, leaving 15 bases between. This CDR3 contains 14 residues. The germline V gene has CDR1 SGHAT and CDR2 FQDESV (reference sequence). The CDR3: CASSNRLVGYEQYF. CDR3 DNA: TGTGCCAGCAGCAACCGACTAGTTGGGTACGAGCAGTACTTC.

This clonotype was seen more than once but under ten times. The rearrangement links TRBV12-3 or TRBV12-4 to TRBJ2-1; 9 bases align to TRBD2. Trimming at V came to 3 bases and at J to 6 bases, leaving 3 bases not matched to a gene. CDR3 size: 14 residues. The CDR3 DNA follows: TGTGCCAGCAGTTTGGGGACTAGCACCAATGAGCAGTTCTTC. Residues: CASSLGTSTNEQFF.

Comments on this clonotype: One junction end disagrees with the germline gene, perhaps due to a read error. This chain uses TRBV10-3 with TRBJ1-2; D is undetermined. The CDR3 extends over 13 amino acids. Per the germline V gene, CDR1 is ENHRY and CDR2 is SYGVKD. The CDR3 DNA sequence: TGTGCCATCAGTGGGGCCGCAAACTATGGCTGCACCTTC. It codes for CAISGAANYGCTF.

The chain joins TRBV25-1 to TRBJ2-4; D call uncertain. CDR3 size: 11 residues. The ends were cut back, 0 bases at V and 13 bases at J, with 7 bases in the middle. Germline V gene data show CDR1 as MGHDK and CDR2 as SYGVNS. CDR3 residues: CASSEYYQQYF. The CDR3 bases are TGTGCCAGCAGTGAATATTACCAGCAGTACTTC.

This chain connects TRBV12-5 to TRBJ2-5, with 12 bases lining up with TRBD2. CDR3 length: 17 residues. The germline V gene has CDR1 LGHNT and CDR2 FRNRAP. Trimming cost V 1 base and J 4 bases; bases outside gene matches: 7. The DNA for the CDR3 is TGTGCTAGTGGTTTGGGACTAGCGGGGGCCCAGGGAGAGACCCAGTACTTC. Translated, it gives CASGLGLAGAQGETQYF.

The chain recombines TRBV7-2 with TRBJ1-6, with D possibly being TRBD1 (5 bases). Germline CDR1 is SGHTA and CDR2 is FQGNSA. V lost 3 bases to trimming and J lost 5 bases, with 14 bases between them. This CDR3 has 16 residues. CDR3 in amino acids: CASSLRGGENNSPLHF. The CDR3 DNA reads TGTGCCAGCAGCTTGAGGGGTGGGGAAAATAATTCACCCCTCCACTTT.